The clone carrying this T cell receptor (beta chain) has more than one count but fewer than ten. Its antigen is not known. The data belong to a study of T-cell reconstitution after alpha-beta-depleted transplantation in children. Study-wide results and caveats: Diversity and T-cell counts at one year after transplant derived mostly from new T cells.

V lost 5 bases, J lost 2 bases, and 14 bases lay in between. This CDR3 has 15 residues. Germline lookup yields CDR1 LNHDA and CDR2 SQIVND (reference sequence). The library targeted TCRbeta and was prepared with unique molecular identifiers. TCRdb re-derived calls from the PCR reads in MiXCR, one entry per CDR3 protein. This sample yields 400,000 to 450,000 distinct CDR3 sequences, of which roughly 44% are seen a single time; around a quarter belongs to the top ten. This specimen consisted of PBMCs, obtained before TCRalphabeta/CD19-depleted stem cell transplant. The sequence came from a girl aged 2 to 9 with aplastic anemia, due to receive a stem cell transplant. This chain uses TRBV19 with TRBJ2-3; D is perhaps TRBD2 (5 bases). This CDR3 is CASSGSDFPTDTQYF. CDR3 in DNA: TGTGCCAGTAGTGGGTCGGACTTTCCCACAGATACGCAGTATTTT.